The rows below give T cell receptor beta chains drawn from one sample of a study of CD4+ T cells in melanoma. This table comes from immunoSEQ multiplex PCR, and its TCRdb copy is limited to in-frame clones, with some not included. This table holds about 110,000 clones, around 92% found once. Sequencing was performed on peripheral blood. The receptors were gathered from a human donor with melanoma. Both conserved end residues are trimmed from each CDR3. The order of the fields is V gene, clone size, J gene, D gene, CDR3 protein. A D gene is named only where the DNA matches it firmly. The size of a clone is reported for some rows only, either as once, few or many, or as a class for expanded clones.

V: TRBV30
size: .
J: TRBJ2-6
D: .
CDR3: AWRTSGANVLT

V: TRBV7-6
size: .
J: TRBJ2-7
D: TRBD2
CDR3: ASSLAPGGSGRVYEQY

V: TRBV28
size: .
J: TRBJ1-5
D: .
CDR3: ASREDSNQPQH

V: TRBV11-3
size: once
J: TRBJ1-6
D: .
CDR3: ASSLSGPYNSPLH

V: TRBV10-3
size: .
J: TRBJ2-4
D: .
CDR3: AISESSSQKNIQY

V: TRBV4-3
size: .
J: TRBJ2-2
D: TRBD2
CDR3: ASSQEKGLAGDAGELF

V: TRBV4-3
size: .
J: TRBJ1-6
D: .
CDR3: ASSQDRGAGNSPLH

V: TRBV6-1
size: .
J: TRBJ2-2
D: .
CDR3: ASSERRNKLNTGELF

V: TRBV28
size: .
J: TRBJ2-3
D: TRBD2
CDR3: ATWSGLAGSTDTQY

V: TRBV27
size: .
J: TRBJ2-7
D: .
CDR3: ASSLTQSYEQY

V: TRBV5-8
size: once
J: TRBJ1-5
D: .
CDR3: ASSPGLSSNQPQH

V: TRBV6-5
size: .
J: TRBJ2-1
D: .
CDR3: ASSYSSEVTGQF

V: TRBV29-1
size: .
J: TRBJ1-1
D: TRBD1
CDR3: SGNPGGQGVGAF